The 10 T cell receptor beta chains below all came from one sample that was sequenced in a study of vaccination and CD4 T cells after COVID-19. With the Oncomine TCR Beta short-read assay, DNA from cultured CD4+ T cells was sequenced. In TCRdb, the PCR reads were re-called with MiXCR into one record per CDR3 protein. The profile shows about 20,000 distinct CDR3 sequences, 55% of them singletons. Treatment of the sample: approximately 9-day PBMC culture with coronavirus spike peptide pools or control peptides (ViraFEST assay). These receptors have no identified antigens. Material: CD4+ T cells from blood, cultured in vitro. Every receptor here comes from a human donor who had recovered from COVID-19.

The chain has TRBV20-1 and TRBJ2-5, with 11 nucleotides matching TRBD2. The CDR3 extends over 14 amino acids. V lost 6 bases, J lost 2 bases, and 5 bases stayed unmatched. CDR1 is DFQATT and CDR2 is SNEGSKA in the germline V gene (reference sequence). The CDR3 region is CSAGGTSGQETQYF. CDR3 coding DNA: TGCAGTGCGGGGGGGACTAGCGGACAAGAGACCCAGTACTTC.

The CDR3 DNA follows: TGTGCCAGCAAGGGGGCAGGGGGCTCCGGGGCCAACGTCCTGACTTTC. It encodes CASKGAGGSGANVLTF. This chain joins TRBV6-2 or TRBV6-3 and TRBJ2-6; 8 nucleotides match TRBD1. The CDR3 covers 16 residues. J was trimmed by 4 bases and V by 7 bases; bases with no gene match: 9. CDR1 MNHEY and CDR2 SVGEGT come from the germline V gene.

This chain links TRBV4-1 with TRBJ2-1; perhaps TRBD2 as D (5 bases). The CDR3 is 17 amino acids. Germline assignment: CDR1 MGHRA and CDR2 YSYEKL. Trimming removed 2 bases at V and 4 bases at J, with 18 bases between. CDR3 nucleotide sequence: TGCGCCAGCAGCCAACGGGAATCTGGGGTCGGATACAATGAGCAGTTCTTC. Encoded protein: CASSQRESGVGYNEQFF.

This rearrangement joins TRBV11-3 to TRBJ2-3, with 7 bases fitting TRBD2. The J segment lost 4 bases and the V segment lost 4 bases, leaving 8 bases of the junction unmatched. Germline loops: CDR1 SGHNT, CDR2 YENEEA. CDR3 length equals 15 residues. In DNA form, the CDR3 reads TGTGCCAGCAGCTCAGATGGGGGGGGGTCAGATACGCAGTATTTT. Translating it yields CASSSDGGGSDTQYF.

The CDR3 DNA sequence: TGTGCCAGTAGTGTCTCCCGGTATAGCAATCAGCCCCAGCATTTT. It codes for CASSVSRYSNQPQHF. The chain joins TRBV19 to TRBJ1-5; no definite D call. Trimming took 5 bases from V and 0 from J, leaving 11 bases between them. Germline assignment: CDR1 LNHDA and CDR2 SQIVND (reference sequence). This CDR3 is built from 15 residues.

This chain connects TRBV7-6 to TRBJ2-2, with 10 bases matching TRBD2. CDR1 and CDR2 (germline): SGHVS, FNYEAQ. Losses at the gene ends were 3 bases for V and 2 bases for J; bases not matched to a gene: 12. This CDR3 comprises 19 residues. The CDR3 nucleotides are TGTGCCAGCAGCTTCTTTGGGCTAGCGGGAGATCTTAACACCGGGGAGCTGTTTTTT. Translation gives CASSFFGLAGDLNTGELFF.

CDR3 loop: CATSTIYRRGIVNTEAFF. The CDR3 bases are TGTGCCACCAGCACCATATATCGGCGGGGGATTGTGAACACTGAAGCTTTCTTT. The rearrangement links TRBV15 to TRBJ1-1, with a possible D match to TRBD1 (5 bases). Trimming stripped 4 bases from V and 0 bases from J, with 21 bases between. Germline values: CDR1 LNHNV, CDR2 YYDKDF (reference sequence). The CDR3 has 18 amino acids. The entire variable domain, with the rest obtained from reference TRBV15 and TRBJ1-1, is as follows: DAMVIQNPRYQVTQFGKPVTLSCSQTLNHNVMYWYQQKSSQAPKLLFHYYDKDFNNEADTPDNFQSRRPNTSFCFLDIRSPGLGDTAMYLCATSTIYRRGIVNTEAFFGQGTRLTVV.

The V gene is TRBV5-1, the J gene TRBJ2-2; 9 bases line up with TRBD2. Losses at the gene ends were 1 base for V and 2 bases for J; bases not matched to a gene: 9. Germline V gene sequence: CDR1 SGHRS, CDR2 YFSETQ. The CDR3 spans 18 residues. The CDR3 region is CASSLYPGSGGNTGELFF. CDR3 sequence (DNA): TGCGCCAGCAGCTTGTATCCGGGTAGCGGGGGTAACACCGGGGAGCTGTTTTTT.

The genes are TRBV15 and TRBJ1-5; a weak D match, TRBD1 (5 bases). Between the trimmed V and J ends, which lost 5 bases and 0 bases, there was a span of 17 bases. The CDR3 has 17 residues. From germline, CDR1 is LNHNV and CDR2 YYDKDF (reference sequence). Here the CDR3 reads CATSSMSAGNSNQPQHF. The DNA of the CDR3 is TGTGCCACCAGCTCAATGTCGGCAGGGAATAGCAATCAGCCCCAGCATTTT.

This clonotype was seen once. The chain joins TRBV28 to TRBJ1-2; TRBD1 matches at 10 bases. CDR1 is MDHEN, CDR2 SYDVKM, per germline. Germline trimming cut 5 bases from V and 7 bases from J; bases unmatched to any gene: 4. This CDR3 has 13 residues. Here the CDR3 DNA reads TGTGCCAGCAGTGGACGGACAGGGGGTGGCTACACCTTC. It yields the protein CASSGRTGGGYTF.